The 29 T cell receptor beta chains below were found in one sample sequenced in a study of T cell responses to AZD1222 COVID-19 vaccine. This table comes from immunoSEQ multiplex PCR, and its TCRdb copy is limited to in-frame clones, with some not included. Of hundreds of thousands of clones in the sample, roughly 91% were seen once. The input for sequencing was peripheral blood, taken on day 0 of MenACWY control vaccination. These receptors were taken from an adult in good health.

A few counts support this clone. The chain recombines TRBV5-6 with TRBJ2-1; the match to TRBD2 covers 8 bases. CDR1 is SGHDT, CDR2 YYEEEE, per germline. This CDR3 comprises 15 residues. V lost 1 base, J lost 6 bases, and 6 bases stayed unmatched. The CDR3 loop reads CASSLPGGAANEQFF. The CDR3 DNA is TGTGCCAGCAGCTTGCCGGGGGGGGCTGCCAATGAGCAGTTCTTC.

This clone showed up just once. V is TRBV6-5 and J is TRBJ1-1, with D tentatively TRBD1 (6 bases). Germline lookup yields CDR1 MNHEY and CDR2 SVGAGI. V was trimmed by 6 bases and J by 5 bases, leaving 19 bases between them. CDR3 size: 15 residues. CDR3 in amino acids: CASSRGRGGWTEAFF. CDR3 DNA: TGTGCCAGCAGCCGAGGCCGAGGGGGTTGGACTGAAGCTTTCTTT.

V is TRBV2 and J is TRBJ1-4; 7 positions match TRBD1. CDR1 and CDR2 (germline): SNHLY, FYNNEI. V trimming: 7 bases; J trimming: 6 bases; junction bases outside the gene matches: 11. The CDR3 contains 15 residues. CDR3 sequence: CASIRPGQWDEKLFF. CDR3 coding DNA: TGTGCCAGCATACGGCCGGGACAGTGGGATGAAAAACTGTTTTTT.

The sample holds one count of this clone. This chain uses TRBV7-8 with TRBJ1-4, with D possibly TRBD1 on 5 matching bases. This CDR3 has 18 residues. V shed 7 bases and J shed 5 bases, with 26 bases lying between them. Germline-derived CDR1 and CDR2 are SGHVS and FQNEAQ. The CDR3 reads CASTPRTGPGGENEKLFF. The CDR3 nucleotides read TGTGCCAGCACCCCGCGGACGGGGCCCGGAGGGGAGAATGAAAAACTGTTTTTT.

The chain combines TRBV15 with TRBJ1-5, with unresolved D. Trimming removed 4 bases from V and 2 bases from J, with 12 bases in between. The CDR3 runs to 15 residues. Germline V gene sequence: CDR1 LNHNV, CDR2 YYDKDF (reference sequence). The CDR3 is CATSTRTGGNQPQHF. CDR3 sequence (DNA): TGTGCCACCAGCACCCGGACCGGCGGCAATCAGCCCCAGCATTTT.

The genes are TRBV28 and TRBJ1-5; 7 positions match TRBD1. The trim removed 6 bases at V and 2 bases at J, leaving 19 bases unmatched. This CDR3 spans 19 amino acids. Germline V gene sequence: CDR1 MDHEN, CDR2 SYDVKM. CDR3 residues: CASRNLAGTTGFGNQPQHF. CDR3 in DNA: TGTGCCAGCAGAAATCTCGCCGGGACGACAGGGTTTGGCAATCAGCCCCAGCATTTT.

Only a few counts were recorded for this clone. The chain has TRBV9 and TRBJ1-1; a possible D gene is TRBD1 (5 bases). This CDR3 region has 14 residues. Trimming left V 2 bases short and J 2 bases short, with 10 bases between. Germline CDR1 is SGDLS and CDR2 is YYNGEE. For the CDR3, the DNA is TGTGCCAGCAGCGTGGGGCCTACCAACACTGAAGCTTTCTTT. Translated, it gives CASSVGPTNTEAFF.

The chain employs TRBV9 and TRBJ2-3; tentatively, D is TRBD2 (6 bases). CDR1 is SGDLS, CDR2 YYNGEE, per germline. CDR3 length equals 12 residues. V was shortened by 4 bases and J by 6 bases, with 9 bases between the two germline ends. The CDR3, as DNA: TGTGCCAGCAGCCCGGGGAGGGATACGCAGTATTTT. It codes for CASSPGRDTQYF. Full variable domain (missing parts from reference TRBV9 and TRBJ2-3): DSGVTQTPKHLITATGQRVTLRCSPRSGDLSVYWYQQSLDQGLQFLIQYYNGEERAKGNILERFSAQQFPDLHSELNLSSLELGDSALYFCASSPGRDTQYFGPGTRLTVL.

The rearrangement joins TRBV6-5 to TRBJ1-5, with 7 bases lining up with TRBD1. CDR1 and CDR2 from the germline V gene are MNHEY and SVGAGI. The CDR3 extends over 15 amino acids. V dropped 2 bases and J dropped 2; count of bases not matched to a gene: 3. As DNA, the CDR3 is TGTGCCAGCAGTTACAACACAGGGGGCAATCAGCCCCAGCATTTT. Its protein product is CASSYNTGGNQPQHF.

This rearrangement joins TRBV12-3 or TRBV12-4 to TRBJ1-5, with D unresolved. Trimming removed 5 bases from V and 7 bases from J, with 9 bases in between. This CDR3 spans 12 amino acids. The CDR3 region is CASSLFGQPQHF. CDR3 in DNA: TGTGCCAGCAGTCTATTCGGGCAGCCCCAGCATTTT.

V is TRBV5-5 and J is TRBJ1-1; weak D call: TRBD1 (6 bases). The CDR3 is 14 amino acids. Germline V gene sequence: CDR1 SGHKS, CDR2 YYEKEE (reference sequence). V shed 1 base and J shed 3 bases, with 10 bases lying between them. The CDR3 region is CASSLRGEDTEAFF. Here the CDR3 DNA reads TGTGCCAGCAGCTTGAGGGGGGAGGACACTGAAGCTTTCTTT.

The rearrangement uses TRBV3-1 (or the pseudogene TRBV3-2) and TRBJ1-6; no reliable D call. V dropped 3 bases and J dropped 10 bases, with 4 bases sitting between them. Germline V CDR1 and CDR2: LGHDT, YNNKEL (reference sequence). The CDR3 covers 11 residues. CDR3 sequence reads: CASSQGSPLHF. The CDR3 region has the DNA TGTGCCAGCAGCCAGGGATCACCCCTCCACTTT.

This chain links TRBV12-3 or TRBV12-4 with TRBJ1-2; D uncertain. V was cut by 3 bases and J by 8 bases, with 10 bases left in between. The CDR3 runs 12 residues. Written as DNA, the CDR3 is TGTGCCAGCAGTTTCCGGGTGGTCGGCTACACCTTC. It translates to CASSFRVVGYTF.

V gene TRBV5-1 combines with J gene TRBJ2-7; D ambiguous. Germline lookup yields CDR1 SGHRS and CDR2 YFSETQ. The V and J ends lost 0 bases and 4 bases respectively, with 2 bases between them. The length of the CDR3 is 11 residues. The CDR3 DNA reads as TGCGCCAGCAGCTTGGCTTACGAGCAGTACTTC. Protein product: CASSLAYEQYF.

The chain employs TRBV5-1 and TRBJ2-3; D might be TRBD2 (5 bases). This CDR3 comprises 14 residues. Germline lookup yields CDR1 SGHRS and CDR2 YFSETQ. The germline V and J ends were trimmed by 0 bases and 4 bases, with 9 bases remaining between them. CDR3 residues: CASSLVERADTQYF. The DNA of the CDR3 is TGCGCCAGCAGCTTGGTTGAGAGGGCAGATACGCAGTATTTT. Using reference TRBV5-1 and TRBJ2-3 for the parts outside the CDR3, the full variable domain is KAGVTQTPRYLIKTRGQQVTLSCSPISGHRSVSWYQQTPGQGLQFLFEYFSETQRNKGNFPGRFSGRQFSNSRSEMNVSTLELGDSALYLCASSLVERADTQYFGPGTRLTVL.

The chain has TRBV15 and TRBJ1-3; D is unresolved. The CDR3 covers 14 residues. V shed 1 base and J shed 0 bases, with 4 bases lying between them. The germline V gene encodes CDR1 LNHNV and CDR2 YYDKDF (reference sequence). The CDR3, as DNA: TGTGCCACCAGCAGAGCCCCCTCTGGAAACACCATATATTTT. Protein product: CATSRAPSGNTIYF.

This rearrangement joins TRBV7-7 to TRBJ2-3, with 9 bases fitting TRBD2. In germline, CDR1 is SSHAT, CDR2 FNYEAQ (reference sequence). This CDR3 has 15 residues. J was trimmed by 4 bases and V by 5 bases; bases with no gene match: 7. CDR3 residues: CASSASGKGADTQYF. The CDR3 bases are TGTGCCAGCAGCGCTAGCGGGAAAGGGGCAGATACGCAGTATTTT.

J is TRBJ1-1 and V is TRBV5-1, with D possibly TRBD1 on 6 matching bases. Germline CDR1 is SGHRS and CDR2 is YFSETQ. This CDR3 is built from 13 residues. V was cut by 4 bases and J by 5 bases, with 12 bases left in between. CDR3 DNA sequence: TGCGCCAGCAGCCCGGACAGTATTACTGAAGCTTTCTTT. It encodes CASSPDSITEAFF.

This clone was seen only once. This chain uses TRBV9 with TRBJ1-5; no clear D. V gave up 2 bases and J gave up 2 bases, with 11 bases separating them. CDR1 SGDLS and CDR2 YYNGEE come from the germline V gene. The CDR3 has 15 amino acids. The DNA for the CDR3 is TGTGCCAGCAGCGTGGGCCCTTGGGGCAATCAGCCCCAGCATTTT. Translating it yields CASSVGPWGNQPQHF. Drawing the rest from reference TRBV9 and TRBJ1-5, the complete variable domain is DSGVTQTPKHLITATGQRVTLRCSPRSGDLSVYWYQQSLDQGLQFLIQYYNGEERAKGNILERFSAQQFPDLHSELNLSSLELGDSALYFCASSVGPWGNQPQHFGDGTRLSIL.

This chain joins TRBV10-3 and TRBJ1-2; 9 nucleotides align to TRBD1. Germline CDR1 reads ENHRY; CDR2 reads SYGVKD. This CDR3 comprises 14 residues. V lost 9 bases to trimming and J lost 6 bases; unmatched junction nucleotides: 11. The CDR3 coding sequence is TGTGCCATAGATCCCGGGACAGGGTCGCATGGCTACACCTTC. It is translated as CAIDPGTGSHGYTF.

This CDR3 reads CASSLSGQGATSEYF. The CDR3 DNA follows: TGCGCCAGCAGCTTGTCGGGACAGGGGGCCACCTCCGAGTACTTC. This rearrangement joins TRBV5-1 to TRBJ2-5, with 12 bases that match TRBD1. CDR1 SGHRS and CDR2 YFSETQ come from the germline V gene. This CDR3 has 15 amino acids. Trimming cost V 1 base and J 12 bases; bases outside gene matches: 10.

The V and J genes are TRBV5-1 and TRBJ1-3; D not resolved. The CDR3 extends over 13 amino acids. V gave up 5 bases and J gave up 2 bases, with 8 bases separating them. The germline CDR1 and CDR2 sequences are SGHRS and YFSETQ. The CDR3 spells CASSPGPGNTIYF. CDR3 coding DNA: TGCGCCAGCAGTCCCGGTCCTGGAAACACCATATATTTT.

A word on this clone: Other DNA sequences in this sample translate to the same CDR3. V gene TRBV27 combines with J gene TRBJ1-2; D remains unclear. Germline values: CDR1 MNHEY, CDR2 SMNVEV (reference sequence). Trimming pared 3 bases from V and 3 bases from J, leaving 8 bases between. CDR3 length equals 13 residues. This chain's CDR3 is CASSFEGYYGYTF. In DNA form, the CDR3 reads TGTGCCAGCAGTTTCGAGGGATACTATGGCTACACCTTC.

The J gene is TRBJ1-5, the V gene TRBV19, with D tentatively TRBD1 (6 bases). The V end lost 4 bases, the J end lost 1 base, and 14 bases lay between the germline ends. Germline V CDR1 and CDR2: LNHDA, SQIVND (reference sequence). The CDR3 spans 16 residues. As DNA, the CDR3 is TGTGCCAGTAGTACGCACCCCAGGGGCAGCAATCAGCCCCAGCATTTT. Amino acid sequence: CASSTHPRGSNQPQHF.

The J gene is TRBJ2-1, the V gene TRBV7-3; no clear D gene. V was shortened by 2 bases and J by 8 bases, with 10 bases between the two germline ends. Germline V gene data show CDR1 as SGHTA and CDR2 as FQGTGA. The CDR3 length is 13 residues. CDR3 region: CASSLGRFDEQFF. Written as DNA, the CDR3 is TGTGCCAGCAGCTTAGGTCGTTTCGATGAGCAGTTCTTC.

The rearrangement links TRBV7-2 to TRBJ2-7; the D gene is possibly TRBD2 (7 bases). Per germline, CDR1 SGHTA and CDR2 FQGNSA. This CDR3 has 15 residues. V was cut by 5 bases and J by 2 bases, with 16 bases left in between. CDR3 in DNA: TGTGCCAGCAGCCCGCCAGGAGGGGGGGCCTACGAGCAGTACTTC. Its translation: CASSPPGGGAYEQYF.

The chain employs TRBV3-1 (or the pseudogene TRBV3-2) and TRBJ1-6; TRBD1 agrees at 7 bases. This CDR3 contains 14 residues. Trimming cost V 4 bases and J 10 bases; bases outside gene matches: 7. Germline values: CDR1 LGHDT, CDR2 YNNKEL (reference sequence). The CDR3 nucleotides read TGTGCCAGCAGCCGGAACAGGGGTAACTCACCCCTCCACTTT. Its protein product is CASSRNRGNSPLHF.

This chain's CDR3 is CASSLEGITGNTIYF. The CDR3 DNA follows: TGCGCCAGCAGCTTAGAGGGGATCACTGGAAACACCATATATTTT. This chain connects TRBV5-1 to TRBJ1-3; the D gene is possibly TRBD1 (5 bases). Germline V lookup: CDR1 SGHRS, CDR2 YFSETQ. Deletions cut 2 bases from V and 2 bases from J, with 11 bases between. This CDR3 has 15 residues.

V is TRBV5-6 and J is TRBJ1-2; possible D gene TRBD1, 5 bases. Trimming shortened V by 6 bases and J by 2 bases, and 17 bases separated the two germline ends. The germline gives CDR1 SGHDT, CDR2 YYEEEE. The CDR3 contains 15 residues. The CDR3 is CASTPIGGFNYGYTF. Written as DNA, the CDR3 is TGTGCCAGCACCCCAATTGGGGGGTTCAACTATGGCTACACCTTC. The variable domain in full, with the rest retrieved from reference TRBV5-6 and TRBJ1-2, is DAGVTQSPTHLIKTRGQQVTLRCSPKSGHDTVSWYQQALGQGPQFIFQYYEEEERQRGNFPDRFSGHQFPNYSSELNVNALLLGDSALYLCASTPIGGFNYGYTFGSGTRLTVV.